These 26 T cell receptor beta chains were sequenced from one sample in a study of blood T cell repertoires in COVID-19. TCRdb's copy holds only in-frame clones and misses some; the assay was immunoSEQ multiplex PCR. The top ten clones hold roughly 6.1% of a sample with about 75,000 clones, roughly 89% of them seen once. Sequencing used peripheral blood. The receptors stem from a woman aged 45-60 years with acute or convalescent COVID-19.

J is TRBJ1-1 and V is TRBV7-3; TRBD1 matches 7 bases. Germline assignment: CDR1 SGHTA and CDR2 FQGTGA. The CDR3 spans 14 residues. Trimming cost V 6 bases and J 3 bases; bases outside gene matches: 7. CDR3 loop: CASSSQGYDTEAFF. CDR3 DNA: TGTGCCAGCAGTTCACAGGGGTATGACACTGAAGCTTTCTTT.

To note about this clone: Other DNA sequences in this specimen translate into the identical CDR3. V and J are TRBV29-1 and TRBJ1-1; D remains unclear. The CDR3 has 12 residues. Per the germline V gene, CDR1 is SQVTM and CDR2 is ANQGSEA. The V gene lost 4 bases and the J gene lost 3 bases, with 9 bases spanning the gap. CDR3 DNA: TGCAGCGTTGTGGGCCAGCACACTGAAGCTTTCTTT. Encoded protein: CSVVGQHTEAFF.

The V call is TRBV11-2, the J call TRBJ2-2; 10 bases line up with TRBD1. Looked up from germline, CDR1 is SGHAT and CDR2 is FQNNGV. This CDR3 comprises 14 residues. V trimming: 6 bases; J trimming: 6 bases; junction bases outside the gene matches: 4. In nucleotides, the CDR3 is TGTGCCAGCAGTTTGACAGGGGGCCCCGGGGAGCTGTTTTTT. Its protein product is CASSLTGGPGELFF.

The chain combines TRBV3-1 (or the pseudogene TRBV3-2) with TRBJ2-5, with D perhaps matching TRBD2 (6 bases). The germline V gene has CDR1 LGHDT and CDR2 YNNKEL (reference sequence). This CDR3 is 14 amino acids long. Trimming took 4 bases from V and 5 from J, leaving 14 bases between them. CDR3 loop: CASSPSGRLETQYF. The DNA of the CDR3 is TGTGCCAGCAGCCCCTCCGGGAGATTGGAGACCCAGTACTTC.

The chain carries TRBV27 and TRBJ2-3; 10 nucleotides agree with TRBD2. J was trimmed by 4 bases and V by 6 bases; bases with no gene match: 1. The CDR3 loop spans 13 amino acids. From germline, CDR1 is MNHEY and CDR2 SMNVEV (reference sequence). The CDR3 loop reads CASRLAGPDTQYF. DNA of the CDR3: TGTGCCAGCAGACTAGCGGGGCCAGATACGCAGTATTTT.

V is TRBV28 and J is TRBJ1-5; the D gene is possibly TRBD1 (6 bases). Per the germline V gene, CDR1 is MDHEN and CDR2 is SYDVKM. V lost 6 bases and J lost 3, with 15 bases in between. The CDR3 loop spans 15 amino acids. In DNA form, the CDR3 reads TGTGCCAGCAGGGTTGGGGGCAGGGTCAATCAGCCCCAGCATTTT. Translation: CASRVGGRVNQPQHF.

The chain has TRBV11-2 and TRBJ1-4; 10 nucleotides agree with TRBD1. The CDR3 is 19 residues long. The J segment lost 5 bases and the V segment lost 5 bases, leaving 17 bases of the junction unmatched. The germline CDR1 and CDR2 sequences are SGHAT and FQNNGV. CDR3 sequence (DNA): TGTGCCAGCAGCACCCGCCCGGTTGGACAGGGGGTGAGCAATGAAAAACTGTTTTTT. It yields the protein CASSTRPVGQGVSNEKLFF.

The rearrangement links TRBV6-2 or TRBV6-3 to TRBJ1-2; D is unclear. The CDR3 loop spans 15 amino acids. Germline V gene data show CDR1 as MNHEY and CDR2 as SVGEGT. Trimming took 6 bases from V and 4 from J, leaving 18 bases between them. The DNA for the CDR3 is TGTGCCAGCAGCTTGGTCCGGGTCGGCGGCTATGGCTACACCTTC. This codes for CASSLVRVGGYGYTF.

This chain connects TRBV19 to TRBJ1-6, with unresolved D. Per germline, CDR1 LNHDA and CDR2 SQIVND (reference sequence). V was cut by 8 bases and J by 6 bases, with 23 bases left in between. The CDR3 is made up of 17 amino acids. The CDR3 nucleotides are TGTGCCAGTCAATACCAACCCACCGGCAGAGGTAATTCACCCCTCCACTTT. It yields the protein CASQYQPTGRGNSPLHF. The variable domain in full, with the rest retrieved from reference TRBV19 and TRBJ1-6, is DGGITQSPKYLFRKEGQNVTLSCEQNLNHDAMYWYRQDPGQGLRLIYYSQIVNDFQKGDIAEGYSVSREKKESFPLTVTSAQKNPTAFYLCASQYQPTGRGNSPLHFGNGTRLTVT.

This sequence joins TRBV19 and TRBJ1-2; no firm D call. V gave up 6 bases and J gave up 4 bases, with 18 bases separating them. The CDR3 sequence is 15 residues long. Germline V CDR1 and CDR2: LNHDA, SQIVND (reference sequence). The chain's CDR3 is CASSSTLTGSYGYTF. CDR3 nucleotide sequence: TGTGCCAGTAGCTCAACCCTGACGGGATCCTATGGCTACACCTTC. Complete variable domain (other parts from reference TRBV19 and TRBJ1-2): DGGITQSPKYLFRKEGQNVTLSCEQNLNHDAMYWYRQDPGQGLRLIYYSQIVNDFQKGDIAEGYSVSREKKESFPLTVTSAQKNPTAFYLCASSSTLTGSYGYTFGSGTRLTVV.

This chain joins TRBV6-6 and TRBJ2-3, with unresolved D. Germline CDR1 is MNHNY and CDR2 is SVGAGI (reference sequence). This CDR3 comprises 11 residues. The ends were cut back, 8 bases at V and 6 bases at J, with 9 bases in the middle. Written as DNA, the CDR3 is TGTGCCAGCTCAGCGATGGATACGCAGTATTTT. It encodes CASSAMDTQYF.

J is TRBJ2-3 and V is TRBV27; D perhaps matches TRBD1 (6 bases). Trimming stripped 6 bases from V and 1 base from J, with 8 bases between. Germline V CDR1 and CDR2: MNHEY, SMNVEV (reference sequence). The CDR3 covers 13 residues. Here the CDR3 reads CASSRQGTDTQYF. CDR3 coding DNA: TGTGCCAGCAGCCGACAGGGCACAGATACGCAGTATTTT.

On this clone: In the same sample, other DNA sequences code for this CDR3. The V gene is TRBV5-5, the J gene TRBJ2-7; tentative D call: TRBD2 (6 bases). The CDR3 has 12 residues. Germline CDR1 and CDR2: SGHKS and YYEKEE (reference sequence). V lost 2 bases and J lost 7, with 10 bases in between. The CDR3 loop is CASSFTGEEQYF. CDR3 nucleotide sequence: TGTGCCAGCAGCTTCACGGGGGAAGAGCAGTACTTC.

The J gene is TRBJ1-5, the V gene TRBV5-6; TRBD1 is a possible D gene (5 bases). Germline CDR1 is SGHDT and CDR2 is YYEEEE. V lost 4 bases and J lost 6, with 11 bases in between. This CDR3 has 13 residues. CDR3 sequence reads: CASSPGGTQPQHF. CDR3 bases: TGTGCCAGCAGCCCCGGGGGAACTCAGCCCCAGCATTTT.

V is TRBV7-8 and J is TRBJ1-6, with D maybe TRBD1 (5 bases). The length of the CDR3 is 12 residues. Germline V gene data show CDR1 as SGHVS and CDR2 as FQNEAQ. The germline V and J ends were trimmed by 5 bases and 7 bases, with 6 bases remaining between them. CDR3 DNA sequence: TGTGCCAGCAGCGACAGCAATTCACCCCTCCACTTT. Its translation: CASSDSNSPLHF.

The V and J genes are TRBV11-2 and TRBJ2-7, with 8 bases aligning to TRBD2. The junction had 18 bases not matched to a gene; V was cut back by 7 bases and J by 4 bases. Per germline, CDR1 SGHAT and CDR2 FQNNGV. The CDR3 spans 17 residues. The CDR3 bases are TGTGCCAGCACCAGCCTGGGGCCGGGGGGGCGGTGGTACGAGCAGTACTTC. This gives the protein CASTSLGPGGRWYEQYF.

CDR3 protein: CACNERGLNTEAFF. The CDR3 coding sequence is TGTGCCTGTAACGAAAGGGGACTAAACACTGAAGCTTTCTTT. The V gene is TRBV30, the J gene TRBJ1-1; tentatively, D is TRBD1 (5 bases). The CDR3 runs 14 residues. The germline V and J ends were trimmed by 6 bases and 2 bases, with 16 bases remaining between them. Germline V gives CDR1 GTSNPN, CDR2 SVGIG (reference sequence).

The V gene is TRBV20-1, the J gene TRBJ2-1; D may be TRBD2 (5 bases). Looked up from germline, CDR1 is DFQATT and CDR2 is SNEGSKA (reference sequence). This CDR3 contains 11 residues. Deletions cut 7 bases from V and 7 bases from J, with 11 bases between. The CDR3 sequence: CSGSGTNEQFF. The CDR3 DNA follows: TGCAGTGGCAGCGGAACAAATGAGCAGTTCTTC.

The gene calls are TRBV6-5 and TRBJ1-1; 9 bases align to TRBD1. The V segment lost 6 bases and the J segment 6 bases; nucleotides outside the gene matches: 8. The CDR3 contains 14 residues. Germline loops: CDR1 MNHEY, CDR2 SVGAGI. The CDR3 loop reads CASSRDREMSEAFF. The CDR3 DNA sequence: TGTGCCAGCAGCCGGGACAGGGAAATGTCTGAAGCTTTCTTT.

The gene calls are TRBV9 and TRBJ2-7; 8 bases match TRBD2. The CDR3 runs 14 residues. CDR1 SGDLS and CDR2 YYNGEE come from the germline V gene. The junction had 10 bases not matched to a gene; V was cut back by 4 bases and J by 7 bases. CDR3 coding DNA: TGTGCCAGCAGCCCAGGAAGCGGGAGAACTGAGCAGTACTTC. Protein: CASSPGSGRTEQYF.

This sequence joins TRBV28 and TRBJ2-5; 13 nucleotides agree with TRBD2. The CDR3 covers 15 residues. CDR1 and CDR2 (germline): MDHEN, SYDVKM. J lost 5 bases, V lost 6 bases, and 6 bases had no gene match. CDR3 sequence (DNA): TGTGCCAGCAGGGGGACTAGCGGGACTGGGGAGACCCAGTACTTC. It is translated as CASRGTSGTGETQYF. The entire variable domain, with the rest obtained from reference TRBV28 and TRBJ2-5, is as follows: DVKVTQSSRYLVKRTGEKVFLECVQDMDHENMFWYRQDPGLGLRLIYFSYDVKMKEKGDIPEGYSVSREKKERFSLILESASTNQTSMYLCASRGTSGTGETQYFGPGTRLLVL.

J is TRBJ1-2 and V is TRBV15; D is possibly TRBD1 (6 bases). The CDR3 is 16 residues long. Germline assignment: CDR1 LNHNV and CDR2 YYDKDF (reference sequence). V gave up 1 base and J gave up 4 bases, with 16 bases separating them. CDR3 DNA: TGTGCCACCAGCAGAGGGACGAGGGGGAAGAGCTATGGCTACACCTTC. It yields the protein CATSRGTRGKSYGYTF.

The chain recombines TRBV10-3 with TRBJ1-1; 10 nucleotides align to TRBD1. Germline CDR1 and CDR2: ENHRY and SYGVKD. There are 13 residues in the CDR3. The V and J ends lost 6 bases and 8 bases, in that order; junction bases with no gene match: 6. The CDR3 DNA sequence: TGTGCCATCAGAGACCGGGACAGGGGAGAAGCTTTCTTT. It specifies CAIRDRDRGEAFF.

V and J are TRBV3-1 (or the pseudogene TRBV3-2) and TRBJ1-6, with D unresolved. Germline V gene lookup returns CDR1 LGHDT and CDR2 YNNKEL (reference sequence). Trimming cost V 4 bases and J 10 bases, with 11 bases left between them. The CDR3 runs 13 residues. The CDR3 region is CASSPVGGSPLHF. The CDR3 region has the DNA TGTGCCAGCAGCCCCGTTGGCGGGTCACCCCTCCACTTT.

The genes are TRBV3-1 (or the pseudogene TRBV3-2) and TRBJ2-2; D is uncertain. Germline-derived CDR1 and CDR2 are LGHDT and YNNKEL (reference sequence). Trimming took off 1 base at V and 5 bases at J, with 5 bases between the two ends. CDR3 size: 13 residues. The DNA for the CDR3 is TGTGCCAGCAGCCAAGCGAGGACCGGGGAGCTGTTTTTT. Translating it yields CASSQARTGELFF.

The chain is built from TRBV25-1 and TRBJ2-5, with 15 nucleotides matching TRBD2. V lost 4 bases, J lost 4 bases, and 7 bases stayed unmatched. The CDR3 length is 17 residues. Germline lookup yields CDR1 MGHDK and CDR2 SYGVNS. For the CDR3, the DNA is TGTGCCAGCAGTGCCGATGGGACTAGCGGGAGGTTAGAGACCCAGTACTTC. Translating it yields CASSADGTSGRLETQYF.